Shown below are 10 T cell receptor beta chains from a single sample sequenced in a study of cytomegalovirus exposure and HLA in healthy donors. 60 Vbeta and 13 Jbeta primers were used in PCR. TCRdb's copy holds only in-frame clones and misses some; the assay was immunoSEQ multiplex PCR. Here the sample spans 130,000 to 150,000 clones, 70% to 80% being singletons. Material: PBMCs. These receptors were obtained from a man between 18 and 29 years old in good health and CMV-seronegative.

The chain recombines TRBV6-5 with TRBJ1-1; D is ambiguous. V lost 0 bases and J 3 bases, leaving 8 bases between the germline ends. CDR1 is MNHEY and CDR2 is SVGAGI in the germline V gene. The CDR3 runs to 14 residues. The CDR3 sequence: CASSYSQRHTEAFF. The CDR3 coding sequence is TGTGCCAGCAGTTACTCCCAGAGGCACACTGAAGCTTTCTTT.

This clone has only one observation. The chain carries TRBV9 and TRBJ2-7; 11 bases align to TRBD1. The CDR3 consists of 16 residues. The V and J ends lost 0 bases and 7 bases, in that order; junction bases with no gene match: 9. In germline, CDR1 is SGDLS, CDR2 YYNGEE. The CDR3 here is CASSVGYGQGAGEQYF. The DNA of the CDR3 is TGTGCCAGCAGCGTAGGGTATGGACAGGGGGCAGGTGAGCAGTACTTC.

The chain recombines TRBV9 with TRBJ2-3; D remains ambiguous. Germline V gene sequence: CDR1 SGDLS, CDR2 YYNGEE. This CDR3 region has 15 residues. The ends were cut back, 3 bases at V and 2 bases at J, with 13 bases in the middle. CDR3 in DNA: TGTGCCAGCAGCGCCTACCACGACTCCACAGATACGCAGTATTTT. Amino acids: CASSAYHDSTDTQYF.

The rearrangement links TRBV19 to TRBJ2-1; TRBD1 matches at 7 bases. Germline values: CDR1 LNHDA, CDR2 SQIVND (reference sequence). The CDR3 covers 13 residues. The V and J ends lost 3 bases and 6 bases, in that order; junction bases with no gene match: 2. The CDR3 bases are TGTGCCAGTAGTATCGGGGACAGCAATGAGCAGTTCTTC. Its protein product is CASSIGDSNEQFF.

The chain employs TRBV5-1 and TRBJ1-1, with D possibly being TRBD1 (6 bases). CDR1 is SGHRS, CDR2 YFSETQ, per germline. This CDR3 is built from 14 residues. Trimming stripped 7 bases from V and 3 bases from J, with 16 bases between. This chain's CDR3 is CASRGGGWDTEAFF. The CDR3 DNA sequence: TGCGCCAGCCGTGGGGGGGGCTGGGACACTGAAGCTTTCTTT. Drawing the rest from reference TRBV5-1 and TRBJ1-1, the complete variable domain is KAGVTQTPRYLIKTRGQQVTLSCSPISGHRSVSWYQQTPGQGLQFLFEYFSETQRNKGNFPGRFSGRQFSNSRSEMNVSTLELGDSALYLCASRGGGWDTEAFFGQGTRLTVV.

The chain has TRBV6-5 and TRBJ1-1; 8 nucleotides agree with TRBD1. The CDR3 has 13 residues. J gave up 3 bases and V 4 bases, and 1 base lay outside the gene matches. In germline, CDR1 is MNHEY, CDR2 SVGAGI. The CDR3 spells CASSSTGDTEAFF. The CDR3 nucleotides are TGTGCCAGCAGTTCGACAGGGGACACTGAAGCTTTCTTT.

This clone was found once. This rearrangement joins TRBV9 to TRBJ2-5, with 7 bases matching TRBD2. This CDR3 is 15 amino acids long. In germline, CDR1 is SGDLS, CDR2 YYNGEE. After removal of 5 bases from V and 1 base from J, the junction contained 8 bases not matched to a gene. For the CDR3, the DNA is TGTGCCAGCAGTCAAACTAGCGTAGCCCAAGAGACCCAGTACTTC. It codes for CASSQTSVAQETQYF.

The genes are TRBV5-6 and TRBJ2-2; D is perhaps TRBD2 (6 bases). The CDR3 loop spans 16 amino acids. V was pared by 2 bases and J by 1 base, with 12 bases between. The germline V gene has CDR1 SGHDT and CDR2 YYEEEE. CDR3 amino acids: CASSFDGGENTGELFF. The CDR3 DNA reads as TGTGCCAGCAGCTTCGATGGAGGGGAGAACACCGGGGAGCTGTTTTTT.

J is TRBJ1-1 and V is TRBV6-1, with D maybe TRBD1 (6 bases). Germline values: CDR1 MNHNS, CDR2 SASEGT. Trimming took off 1 base at V and 3 bases at J, with 12 bases between the two ends. CDR3 size: 15 residues. CDR3 DNA: TGTGCCAGCAGTGAAGGGTGGGGGCTCGACACTGAAGCTTTCTTT. Translated, it gives CASSEGWGLDTEAFF.

This clone came up once. The chain uses TRBV5-1 and TRBJ2-6, with 9 positions matching TRBD1. In germline, CDR1 is SGHRS, CDR2 YFSETQ. V was pared by 0 bases and J by 0 bases, with 7 bases of the junction left unmatched. The CDR3 is made up of 19 amino acids. CDR3 nucleotide sequence: TGCGCCAGCAGCTTGGATCGGGACAGGGCCTTCTCTGGGGCCAACGTCCTGACTTTC. This gives the protein CASSLDRDRAFSGANVLTF.